This T cell receptor beta chain was sequenced in a study of T cell responses to AZD1222 COVID-19 vaccine. Assay: immunoSEQ multiplex PCR; the TCRdb copy retains only in-frame clones and omits some. The table lists 120,000 or so clones, roughly 88% of them singletons, with less than 6% in the top ten. Germline V gene sequence: CDR1 MDHEN, CDR2 SYDVKM. V lost 6 bases to trimming and J lost 6 bases; unmatched junction nucleotides: 4. This CDR3 spans 13 amino acids. This clone is a singleton in its sample. The V and J genes are TRBV28 and TRBJ1-2, with TRBD1 matching 10 bases. This receptor was identified in an adult in good health. Sequencing used peripheral blood, obtained on day 0 of AZD1222 vaccination. The CDR3: CASSPGTGDGYTF. The CDR3, as DNA: TGTGCCAGCAGCCCCGGGACAGGGGATGGCTACACCTTC.